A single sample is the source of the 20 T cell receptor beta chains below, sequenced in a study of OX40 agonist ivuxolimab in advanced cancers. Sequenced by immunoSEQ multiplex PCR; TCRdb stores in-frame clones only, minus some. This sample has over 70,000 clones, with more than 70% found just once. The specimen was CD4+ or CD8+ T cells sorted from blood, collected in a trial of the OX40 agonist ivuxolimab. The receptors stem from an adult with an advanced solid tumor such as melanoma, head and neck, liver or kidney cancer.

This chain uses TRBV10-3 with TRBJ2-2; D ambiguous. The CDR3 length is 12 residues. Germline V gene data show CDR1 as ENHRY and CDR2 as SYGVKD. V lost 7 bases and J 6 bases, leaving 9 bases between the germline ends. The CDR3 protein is CAIKGSAGELFF. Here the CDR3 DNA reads TGTGCCATCAAAGGTTCGGCCGGGGAGCTGTTTTTT.

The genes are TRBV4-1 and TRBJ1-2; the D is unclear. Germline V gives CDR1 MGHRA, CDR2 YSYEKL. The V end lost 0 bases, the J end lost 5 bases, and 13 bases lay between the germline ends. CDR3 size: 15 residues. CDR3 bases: TGCGCCAGCAGCCAAGATATAGACGGTAGTTATGGCTACACCTTC. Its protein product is CASSQDIDGSYGYTF.

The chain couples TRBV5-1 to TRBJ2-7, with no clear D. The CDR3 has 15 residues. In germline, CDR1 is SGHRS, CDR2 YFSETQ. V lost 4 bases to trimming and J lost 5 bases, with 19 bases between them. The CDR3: CASSTWTGQRNEQYF. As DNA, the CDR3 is TGCGCCAGCAGCACCTGGACGGGTCAAAGGAACGAGCAGTACTTC.

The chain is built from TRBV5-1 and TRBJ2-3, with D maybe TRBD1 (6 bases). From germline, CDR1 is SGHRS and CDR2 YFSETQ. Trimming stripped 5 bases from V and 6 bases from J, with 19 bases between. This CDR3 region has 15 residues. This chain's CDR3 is CASRPIDRLLDTQYF. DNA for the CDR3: TGCGCCAGCAGACCTATTGACAGGTTGCTGGATACGCAGTATTTT.

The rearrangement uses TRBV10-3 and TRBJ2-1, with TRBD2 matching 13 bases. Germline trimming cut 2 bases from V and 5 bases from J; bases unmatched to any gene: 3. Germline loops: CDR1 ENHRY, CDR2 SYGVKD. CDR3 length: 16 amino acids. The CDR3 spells CAISEKTSGGNNEQFF. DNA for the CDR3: TGTGCCATCAGTGAGAAGACTAGCGGGGGGAACAATGAGCAGTTCTTC.

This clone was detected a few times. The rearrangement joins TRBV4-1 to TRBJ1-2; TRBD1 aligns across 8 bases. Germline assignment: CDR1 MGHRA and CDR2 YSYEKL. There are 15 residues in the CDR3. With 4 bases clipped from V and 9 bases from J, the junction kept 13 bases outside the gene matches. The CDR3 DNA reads TGCGCCAGCAGCCCCACGGGCAGGGGGCTGTTTAGCTACACCTTC. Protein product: CASSPTGRGLFSYTF.

The CDR3 here is CASSELGLTNEKLFF. Here the CDR3 DNA reads TGTGCCAGCAGTGAATTGGGGTTGACTAATGAAAAACTGTTTTTT. The chain carries TRBV25-1 and TRBJ1-4; D is unclear. The length of the CDR3 is 15 residues. In germline, CDR1 is MGHDK, CDR2 SYGVNS. Trimming pared 1 base from V and 2 bases from J, leaving 8 bases between.

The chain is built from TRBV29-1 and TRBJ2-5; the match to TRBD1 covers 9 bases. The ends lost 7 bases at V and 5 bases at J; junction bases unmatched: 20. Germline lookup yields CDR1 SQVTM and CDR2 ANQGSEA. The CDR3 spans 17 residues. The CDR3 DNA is TGCAGCGCCCAATGGGGGGACAGGGCCCGCTGGGGGGAGACCCAGTACTTC. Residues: CSAQWGDRARWGETQYF.

As DNA, the CDR3 is TGCGCCAGCAGCTGGGGCGGGGAGGTAGGGGATCAGCCCCAGCATTTT. Its translation: CASSWGGEVGDQPQHF. V and J are TRBV5-1 and TRBJ1-5, with a tentative D call TRBD1 (5 bases). Germline V gene lookup returns CDR1 SGHRS and CDR2 YFSETQ. The CDR3 covers 16 residues. Trimming took 3 bases from V and 5 from J, leaving 18 bases between them.

The CDR3 DNA sequence: TGTGCCAGCAGCCCCACCCAACGCAGGAACACAGATACGCAGTATTTT. The encoded protein is CASSPTQRRNTDTQYF. The chain is built from TRBV7-6 and TRBJ2-3; D unresolved. Germline-derived CDR1 and CDR2 are SGHVS and FNYEAQ. This CDR3 has 16 residues. V was trimmed by 5 bases and J by 2 bases, leaving 17 bases between them.

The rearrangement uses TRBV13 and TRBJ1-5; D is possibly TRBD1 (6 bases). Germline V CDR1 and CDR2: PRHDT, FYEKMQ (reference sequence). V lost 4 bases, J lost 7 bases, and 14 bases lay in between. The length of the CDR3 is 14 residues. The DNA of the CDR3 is TGTGCCAGCAGCTCTAAAGGGGGGCAACAGCCCCAGCATTTT. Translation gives CASSSKGGQQPQHF.

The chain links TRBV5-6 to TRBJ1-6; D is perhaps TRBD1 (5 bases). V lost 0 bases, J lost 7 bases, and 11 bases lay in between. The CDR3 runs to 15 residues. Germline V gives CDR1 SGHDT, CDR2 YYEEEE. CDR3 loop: CASSLAAGRNSPLHF. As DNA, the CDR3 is TGTGCCAGCAGCTTGGCCGCAGGGCGCAATTCACCCCTCCACTTT.

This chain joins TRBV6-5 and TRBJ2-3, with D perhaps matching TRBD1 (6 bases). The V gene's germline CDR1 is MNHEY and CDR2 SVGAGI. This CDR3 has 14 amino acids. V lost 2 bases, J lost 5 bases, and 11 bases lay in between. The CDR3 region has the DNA TGTGCCAGCAGTTACGGCAGGGGTCTAGATACGCAGTATTTT. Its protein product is CASSYGRGLDTQYF.

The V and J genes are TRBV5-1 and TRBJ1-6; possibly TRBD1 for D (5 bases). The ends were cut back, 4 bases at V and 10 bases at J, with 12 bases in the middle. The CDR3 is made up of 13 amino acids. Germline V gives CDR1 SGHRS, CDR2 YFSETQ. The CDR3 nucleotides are TGCGCCAGCAGCGCGGGGACTAAATCACCCCTCCACTTT. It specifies CASSAGTKSPLHF.

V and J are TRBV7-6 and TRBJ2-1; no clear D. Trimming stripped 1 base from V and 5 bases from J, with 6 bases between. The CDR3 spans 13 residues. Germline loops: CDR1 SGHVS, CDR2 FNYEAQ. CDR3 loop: CASSLVRNNEQFF. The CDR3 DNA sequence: TGTGCCAGCAGCTTAGTGCGGAACAATGAGCAGTTCTTC.

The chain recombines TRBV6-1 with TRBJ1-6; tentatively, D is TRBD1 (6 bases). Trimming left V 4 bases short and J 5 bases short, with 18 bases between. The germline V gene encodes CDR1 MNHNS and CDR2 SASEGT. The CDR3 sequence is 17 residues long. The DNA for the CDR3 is TGTGCCAGCAGTGTTCAGGGGTCCCCCTTCAATAATTCACCCCTCCACTTT. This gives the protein CASSVQGSPFNNSPLHF.

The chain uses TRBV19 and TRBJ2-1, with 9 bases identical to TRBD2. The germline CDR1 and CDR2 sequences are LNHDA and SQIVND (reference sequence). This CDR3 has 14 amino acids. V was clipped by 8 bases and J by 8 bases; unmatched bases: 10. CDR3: CASRASGARDEQFF. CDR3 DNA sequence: TGTGCCAGTCGTGCTAGCGGGGCCCGGGATGAGCAGTTCTTC.

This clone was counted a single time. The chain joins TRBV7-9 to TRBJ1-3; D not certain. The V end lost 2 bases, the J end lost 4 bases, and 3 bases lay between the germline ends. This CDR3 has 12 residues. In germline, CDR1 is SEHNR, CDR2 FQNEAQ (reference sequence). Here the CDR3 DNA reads TGTGCCAGCAGCTTATCAGGAAACACCATATATTTT. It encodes CASSLSGNTIYF.

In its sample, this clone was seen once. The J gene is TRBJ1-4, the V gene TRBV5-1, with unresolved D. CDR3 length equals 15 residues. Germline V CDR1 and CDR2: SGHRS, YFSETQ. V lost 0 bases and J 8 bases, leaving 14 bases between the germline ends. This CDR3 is CASSLGPKVGEKLFF. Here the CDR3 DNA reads TGCGCCAGCAGCTTGGGTCCCAAGGTGGGGGAAAAACTGTTTTTT.

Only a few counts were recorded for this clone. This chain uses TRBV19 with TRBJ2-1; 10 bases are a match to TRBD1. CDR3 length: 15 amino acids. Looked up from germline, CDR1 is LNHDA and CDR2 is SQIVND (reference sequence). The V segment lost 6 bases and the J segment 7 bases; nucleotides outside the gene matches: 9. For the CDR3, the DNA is TGTGCCAGTAGATTGACAGGGGGCGCCGAGAATGAGCAGTTCTTC. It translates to CASRLTGGAENEQFF.